This T cell receptor beta chain was recorded in a study of CD8 T cells in Susac syndrome. The germline gives CDR1 SGHTA, CDR2 FQGNSA. Trimming cost V 6 bases and J 9 bases; bases outside gene matches: 10. This CDR3 has 14 amino acids. A quantity of about 0.5 to 1 ug RNA underwent reverse transcription using random hexamers. The authors amplified TCR beta CDR3 across 54 Vbeta and 13 Jbeta using immunoSEQ multiplex PCR. From the immunoSEQ multiplex PCR reads, TCRdb called clonotypes with MiXCR, one entry per CDR3 protein. The profile shows 110,000 or so distinct CDR3 sequences, 85% to 95% of them singletons. Sequencing targeted TCR beta in blood CD8+ and CD4+ T cells. In the multiple sclerosis control group, patients were treatment-naive and had stable or active relapsing-remitting disease. Negative isolation was used for CD8+ and CD4+ T cells, and FACS enrichment was applied to TEMRA cells.

The sequencing input was CD4+ T cells from PBMCs. The TCR comes from a human donor with multiple sclerosis. The V call is TRBV7-2, the J call TRBJ1-1; 10 bases line up with TRBD1. The CDR3 reads CASSKPGQGSKAFF. The CDR3 bases are TGTGCCAGCAGTAAGCCGGGACAGGGGAGTAAAGCTTTCTTT.